The 32 T cell receptor beta chains below were found in one sample sequenced in a study of chemoradiotherapy in HPV16-positive cancers. Here immunoSEQ multiplex PCR was the method, and the copy in TCRdb shows in-frame clones only, minus some. The sample carries about 68,000 clones, roughly 90% recorded once. Sequences were derived from blood, sampled from a patient who underwent chemoradiotherapy. Every receptor here comes from a human donor with HPV-associated anogenital cancer.

V and J are TRBV11-2 and TRBJ1-6; 11 bases are shared with TRBD1. V lost 5 bases to trimming and J lost 10 bases; unmatched junction nucleotides: 7. The CDR3 is 15 residues long. From germline, CDR1 is SGHAT and CDR2 FQNNGV. Here the CDR3 reads CASSPGDRGRSPLHF. CDR3 coding DNA: TGTGCCAGCAGCCCGGGGGACAGGGGGAGGTCACCCCTCCACTTT.

The V call is TRBV7-9, the J call TRBJ1-2, with D possibly being TRBD1 (6 bases). The germline CDR1 and CDR2 sequences are SEHNR and FQNEAQ (reference sequence). The V gene lost 1 base and the J gene lost 7 bases, with 22 bases spanning the gap. This CDR3 contains 17 residues. The CDR3 loop is CASSLGIFDRSIFGYTF. The CDR3 DNA reads as TGTGCCAGCAGCTTAGGGATTTTTGACAGGAGTATCTTTGGCTACACCTTC.

J is TRBJ2-2 and V is TRBV7-6; 14 bases map to TRBD2. Looked up from germline, CDR1 is SGHVS and CDR2 is FNYEAQ. J gave up 8 bases and V 5 bases, and 7 bases lay outside the gene matches. This CDR3 has 16 amino acids. The CDR3 coding sequence is TGTGCCAGCAGCCCCGGACTAGCGGGGGGTGAGGGGGAGCTGTTTTTT. Translated: CASSPGLAGGEGELFF.

V gene TRBV2 combines with J gene TRBJ2-3, with D perhaps TRBD1 or TRBD2 (5 bases each). The CDR3 consists of 14 residues. The V gene lost 7 bases and the J gene lost 0 bases, with 11 bases spanning the gap. The germline V gene has CDR1 SNHLY and CDR2 FYNNEI. CDR3 in amino acids: CASIRRDSTDTQYF. The CDR3 nucleotides read TGTGCCAGCATTCGCCGGGACAGCACAGATACGCAGTATTTT.

The rearrangement uses TRBV5-1 and TRBJ2-7; TRBD1 aligns across 11 bases. The CDR3 spans 15 residues. Per the germline V gene, CDR1 is SGHRS and CDR2 is YFSETQ. The V gene end was trimmed by 2 bases and the J gene end by 4 bases; junction bases not matched to a gene: 5. The CDR3 is CASSFTGTGGYEQYF. The CDR3 DNA is TGCGCCAGCAGCTTTACCGGGACAGGGGGGTACGAGCAGTACTTC. Drawing the rest from reference TRBV5-1 and TRBJ2-7, the complete variable domain is KAGVTQTPRYLIKTRGQQVTLSCSPISGHRSVSWYQQTPGQGLQFLFEYFSETQRNKGNFPGRFSGRQFSNSRSEMNVSTLELGDSALYLCASSFTGTGGYEQYFGPGTRLTVT.

This chain joins TRBV5-1 and TRBJ1-5; 9 bases are a match to TRBD1. Germline CDR1 and CDR2: SGHRS and YFSETQ. This CDR3 comprises 17 residues. The J segment lost 7 bases and the V segment lost 0 bases, leaving 11 bases of the junction unmatched. Here the CDR3 reads CASSLVQGAAGYQPQHF. The CDR3 nucleotides are TGCGCCAGCAGCTTGGTACAGGGGGCGGCAGGTTACCAGCCCCAGCATTTT. Looking up the rest from reference TRBV5-1 and TRBJ1-5 gives the full variable domain: KAGVTQTPRYLIKTRGQQVTLSCSPISGHRSVSWYQQTPGQGLQFLFEYFSETQRNKGNFPGRFSGRQFSNSRSEMNVSTLELGDSALYLCASSLVQGAAGYQPQHFGDGTRLSIL.

This chain links TRBV6-1 with TRBJ2-1; 7 positions agree with TRBD2. The J segment lost 2 bases and the V segment lost 6 bases, leaving 7 bases of the junction unmatched. The CDR3 spans 15 residues. Germline CDR1 is MNHNS and CDR2 is SASEGT. The CDR3: CASSPGLDPYNEQFF. The DNA for the CDR3 is TGTGCCAGCAGCCCTGGACTAGACCCCTACAATGAGCAGTTCTTC.

This clone appeared a few times. This chain uses TRBV2 with TRBJ1-1; perhaps TRBD1 as D (5 bases). The CDR3 runs to 14 residues. Germline CDR1 SNHLY, CDR2 FYNNEI. V was clipped by 3 bases and J by 3 bases, with 11 bases between them. The CDR3 DNA follows: TGTGCCAGCAGTGAGAGACAGTCTTACACTGAAGCTTTCTTT. Amino acid sequence: CASSERQSYTEAFF.

The chain employs TRBV29-1 and TRBJ1-2; the D gene is possibly TRBD1 (5 bases). CDR1 is SQVTM, CDR2 ANQGSEA, per germline. This CDR3 region has 11 residues. V gave up 4 bases and J gave up 8 bases, with 11 bases separating them. The DNA of the CDR3 is TGCAGCGTTGCGGGGCAATGGGGCTACACCTTC. It specifies CSVAGQWGYTF.

For the CDR3, the DNA is TGTGCCAGCAGCTATTCAGGGGGCTTTTTCTATGGCTACACCTTC. Amino acid sequence: CASSYSGGFFYGYTF. The genes are TRBV11-2 and TRBJ1-2; TRBD1 matches 8 bases. This CDR3 has 15 residues. V was clipped by 4 bases and J by 4 bases; unmatched bases: 8. CDR1 and CDR2 (germline): SGHAT, FQNNGV.

The chain combines TRBV29-1 with TRBJ2-5; TRBD2 matches 8 bases. From germline, CDR1 is SQVTM and CDR2 ANQGSEA. The CDR3 runs 14 residues. Trimming removed 1 base from V and 1 base from J; junction bases left unmatched: 2. This CDR3 reads CSVEGAGAQETQYF. For the CDR3, the DNA is TGCAGCGTTGAAGGAGCGGGAGCCCAAGAGACCCAGTACTTC.

Comments on this clone: The sample holds other DNA sequences that translate to the same CDR3. This chain connects TRBV18 to TRBJ1-2; D not certain. This CDR3 is built from 12 residues. Germline V lookup: CDR1 KGHSH, CDR2 LQKENI. V gave up 3 bases and J gave up 1 base, with 3 bases separating them. The CDR3 nucleotides read TGTGCCAGCTCACCCGATAACTATGGCTACACCTTC. Translating gives CASSPDNYGYTF. Variable domain in full (rest from reference TRBV18 and TRBJ1-2): NAGVMQNPRHLVRRRGQEARLRCSPMKGHSHVYWYRQLPEEGLKFMVYLQKENIIDESGMPKERFSAEFPKEGPSILRIQQVVRGDSAAYFCASSPDNYGYTFGSGTRLTVV.

The V gene is TRBV6-1, the J gene TRBJ2-5; tentatively, D is TRBD2 (5 bases). CDR1 is MNHNS and CDR2 is SASEGT in the germline V gene. Trimming removed 6 bases at V and 2 bases at J, with 13 bases between. The CDR3 contains 14 residues. CDR3: CASREESRQETQYF. Written as DNA, the CDR3 is TGTGCCAGCAGGGAGGAGAGCCGGCAAGAGACCCAGTACTTC.

The chain employs TRBV28 and TRBJ1-5, with 7 bases matching TRBD1. Germline assignment: CDR1 MDHEN and CDR2 SYDVKM. This CDR3 is 14 amino acids long. J lost 7 bases, V lost 3 bases, and 6 bases had no gene match. CDR3 loop: CASSLSNRGQPQHF. The CDR3, as DNA: TGTGCCAGCAGTTTGTCGAACAGGGGACAGCCCCAGCATTTT.

V gene TRBV5-1 combines with J gene TRBJ1-3; maybe TRBD1 (5 bases). The V end was cut by 5 bases, the J end by 7 bases, with 10 bases between. Germline values: CDR1 SGHRS, CDR2 YFSETQ. The CDR3 loop spans 12 amino acids. The CDR3 nucleotides are TGCGCCAGCAGTTCGCAGGGCAACACCATATATTTT. Residues: CASSSQGNTIYF.

The V and J genes are TRBV6-6 and TRBJ2-7; D tentatively fits TRBD1 or TRBD2 (5 bases each). CDR1 is MNHNY, CDR2 SVGAGI, per germline (reference sequence). The CDR3 totals 14 residues. The ends were cut back, 0 bases at V and 6 bases at J, with 12 bases in the middle. This CDR3 reads CASSYSAERGEQYF. Here the CDR3 DNA reads TGTGCCAGCAGTTACTCGGCGGAGAGGGGCGAGCAGTACTTC.

In its sample, this clone was seen once. Other DNA sequences in this sample translate to the same CDR3. V usage is TRBV19 and J usage is TRBJ1-1, with TRBD1 matching 10 bases. Germline-derived CDR1 and CDR2 are LNHDA and SQIVND (reference sequence). The CDR3 has 15 amino acids. J was trimmed by 4 bases and V by 3 bases; bases with no gene match: 5. The CDR3 protein is CASSISGQGSTEAFF. The CDR3 coding sequence is TGTGCCAGTAGTATTTCGGGACAGGGGAGCACTGAAGCTTTCTTT.

V usage is TRBV7-9 and J usage is TRBJ2-5; no clear D. The V end was cut by 1 base, the J end by 0 bases, with 9 bases between. Germline loops: CDR1 SEHNR, CDR2 FQNEAQ (reference sequence). The CDR3 runs to 15 residues. The CDR3 bases are TGTGCCAGCAGCTTAGTGGCGGAGTACCAAGAGACCCAGTACTTC. Amino acids: CASSLVAEYQETQYF.

This rearrangement joins TRBV5-1 to TRBJ1-3; 8 positions agree with TRBD1. J was trimmed by 2 bases and V by 4 bases; bases with no gene match: 2. The CDR3 is 14 amino acids. The V gene's germline CDR1 is SGHRS and CDR2 YFSETQ. In nucleotides, the CDR3 is TGCGCCAGCAGCCCGGACAGGGCTGGAAACACCATATATTTT. Encoded protein: CASSPDRAGNTIYF.

The chain joins TRBV27 to TRBJ2-5; 8 bases match TRBD1. Germline V lookup: CDR1 MNHEY, CDR2 SMNVEV (reference sequence). The CDR3 length is 15 residues. Trimming removed 6 bases from V and 5 bases from J; junction bases left unmatched: 11. The CDR3 loop reads CASSFSRGRGETQYF. The CDR3 DNA reads TGTGCCAGCAGCTTCTCCAGGGGGCGCGGGGAGACCCAGTACTTC.

This sequence joins TRBV27 and TRBJ2-1; 9 bases line up with TRBD2. Germline values: CDR1 MNHEY, CDR2 SMNVEV (reference sequence). Trimming at V came to 6 bases and at J to 7 bases, leaving 10 bases not matched to a gene. The CDR3 has 15 residues. DNA of the CDR3: TGTGCCAGCAGATTTAGCGGGAGAACGGGGAATGAGCAGTTCTTC. It is translated as CASRFSGRTGNEQFF.

As DNA, the CDR3 is TGTGCCAGCAGATCCGGACAGAGGGACGGCACTGAAGCTTTCTTT. This gives the protein CASRSGQRDGTEAFF. The rearrangement joins TRBV28 to TRBJ1-1, with D perhaps matching TRBD1 (6 bases). Germline V gene data show CDR1 as MDHEN and CDR2 as SYDVKM. The CDR3 length is 15 residues. The V and J ends lost 6 bases and 4 bases respectively, with 18 bases between them.

This clone was recorded only once. V and J are TRBV11-2 and TRBJ1-5; D gene unclear. The CDR3 runs 13 residues. Trimming shortened V by 1 base and J by 5 bases, and 6 bases separated the two germline ends. Germline loops: CDR1 SGHAT, CDR2 FQNNGV. CDR3: CASSLGQDQPQHF. For the CDR3, the DNA is TGTGCCAGCAGCTTAGGGCAGGATCAGCCCCAGCATTTT.

The J gene is TRBJ1-3, the V gene TRBV25-1, with TRBD1 identical over 11 bases. The V and J ends lost 8 bases and 4 bases, in that order; junction bases with no gene match: 4. The CDR3 length is 14 residues. Germline V lookup: CDR1 MGHDK, CDR2 SYGVNS. The chain's CDR3 is CASGTGGFGNTIYF. The CDR3, as DNA: TGTGCCAGCGGGACAGGGGGTTTCGGAAACACCATATATTTT.

This rearrangement joins TRBV25-1 to TRBJ1-1; the D gene is possibly TRBD1 (5 bases). CDR3 length equals 13 residues. Germline V gives CDR1 MGHDK, CDR2 SYGVNS. V lost 5 bases and J 11 bases, leaving 18 bases between the germline ends. The CDR3 region is CASSQDNWNRAFF. As DNA, the CDR3 is TGTGCCAGCAGTCAGGACAATTGGAACCGGGCTTTCTTT.

This chain joins TRBV19 and TRBJ2-1, with D possibly being TRBD2 (5 bases). Trimming removed 1 base from V and 8 bases from J, with 9 bases in between. Germline lookup yields CDR1 LNHDA and CDR2 SQIVND (reference sequence). The CDR3 consists of 13 residues. The DNA of the CDR3 is TGTGCCAGTAGTATAGTAGAGGGCCATGAGCAGTTCTTC. Its protein is CASSIVEGHEQFF.

This clone was counted only a few times. This chain joins TRBV7-2 and TRBJ1-6; no firm D call. The CDR3 runs 13 residues. The V and J ends lost 3 bases and 7 bases respectively, with 7 bases between them. Per the germline V gene, CDR1 is SGHTA and CDR2 is FQGNSA. CDR3 amino acids: CASSLGLNSPLHF. The CDR3 DNA reads TGTGCCAGCAGCTTGGGCCTCAATTCACCCCTCCACTTT.

This clone has a single count. The chain employs TRBV5-4 and TRBJ2-7, with D perhaps matching TRBD2 (6 bases). The ends were cut back, 2 bases at V and 7 bases at J, with 19 bases in the middle. The CDR3 is 15 amino acids. Germline V CDR1 and CDR2: SGHNT, YYREEE (reference sequence). In DNA, the CDR3 is TGTGCCAGCAGCTTAGGGGTGGGACTGTCGGGGGAGCAGTACTTC. Protein sequence: CASSLGVGLSGEQYF.

This chain connects TRBV4-1 to TRBJ2-5, with no clear D. The J call may be faulty, since TRBJ2-7 better matches the DNA end. The V gene's germline CDR1 is MGHRA and CDR2 YSYEKL. The CDR3 runs 15 residues. Here the CDR3 DNA reads TGCGCCAGCAGCCCCATGTCTGTCGTACTCTACGAGCAGTACTTC. As protein: CASSPMSVVLYEQYF.

This clone was picked up a small number of times. This sequence joins TRBV30 and TRBJ1-1; D is unclear. This CDR3 has 13 residues. V was pared by 1 base and J by 4 bases, with 10 bases between. Germline CDR1 is GTSNPN and CDR2 is SVGIG (reference sequence). Here the CDR3 DNA reads TGTGCCTGGAGTGGATACATGGCCACTGAAGCTTTCTTT. Translating gives CAWSGYMATEAFF.

This clone was recorded once. The chain recombines TRBV7-9 with TRBJ2-3; D is uncertain. This CDR3 region has 13 residues. Germline V lookup: CDR1 SEHNR, CDR2 FQNEAQ (reference sequence). V gave up 5 bases and J gave up 6 bases, with 12 bases separating them. CDR3 DNA: TGTGCCAGCAGCACCCCCACTTCGGATACGCAGTATTTT. Translating it yields CASSTPTSDTQYF.

The J gene is TRBJ2-7, the V gene TRBV4-1; D uncertain. V was clipped by 0 bases and J by 5 bases, with 11 bases between them. Germline V gene lookup returns CDR1 MGHRA and CDR2 YSYEKL. The CDR3 is 14 residues long. CDR3 sequence reads: CASSQDQWRDEQYF. CDR3 bases: TGCGCCAGCAGCCAAGATCAGTGGCGTGACGAGCAGTACTTC.